This entry lists 26 T cell receptor beta chains sequenced from one sample in a study of human T cells and chemical hapten exposure. Time point: patch test 2, 6 weeks after DPC sensitization. Specified treatment: therapeutic diphenylcyclopropenone sensitization with weekly scalp DPC. TCRdb called the RACE reads again in MiXCR, with one record for every CDR3 protein. The sample shows 80,000 to 100,000 distinct CDR3 sequences, 7% to 10% of them seen only once. Source: whole blood, taken in connection with sensitization to the hapten diphenylcyclopropenone (DPC). The origin of the receptors is a woman in her thirties or forties with alopecia areata. Some clones in this sample may be carry-over from other donors' samples.

The chain combines TRBV7-2 with TRBJ2-2; weak D call: TRBD2 (6 bases). V dropped 0 bases and J dropped 6 bases, with 8 bases sitting between them. From germline, CDR1 is SGHTA and CDR2 FQGNSA. The CDR3 length is 14 residues. CDR3 nucleotides: TGTGCCAGCAGCTTAGCGGCTAGCGCCGGGGAGCTGTTTTTT. Protein: CASSLAASAGELFF.

The table lists this clonotype with a few counts. The chain has TRBV7-9 and TRBJ1-1, with D uncertain. The CDR3 has 11 amino acids. Trimming removed 8 bases at V and 11 bases at J, with 15 bases between. Per the germline V gene, CDR1 is SEHNR and CDR2 is FQNEAQ (reference sequence). Here the CDR3 reads CASGLDNIAFF. Here the CDR3 DNA reads TGTGCCAGCGGACTGGATAACATCGCTTTCTTT.

A few counts support this clonotype. V usage is TRBV3-1 and J usage is TRBJ1-1; possible D gene TRBD1, 6 bases. This CDR3 region has 15 residues. Germline V gene sequence: CDR1 LGHDT, CDR2 YNNKEL (reference sequence). V was trimmed by 4 bases and J by 0 bases, leaving 12 bases between them. The CDR3 sequence: CASSLRGGMNTEAFF. Written as DNA, the CDR3 is TGTGCCAGCAGCCTAAGAGGGGGGATGAACACTGAAGCTTTCTTT.

This clonotype has a handful of counts. The rearrangement uses TRBV9 and TRBJ2-7; D might be TRBD1 (5 bases). Per germline, CDR1 SGDLS and CDR2 YYNGEE. The CDR3 is 14 amino acids. V gave up 0 bases and J gave up 2 bases, with 9 bases separating them. CDR3 in DNA: TGTGCCAGCAGCGTAGGCGCAGGGACCTACGAGCAGTACTTC. This codes for CASSVGAGTYEQYF. Using reference TRBV9 and TRBJ2-7 for the parts outside the CDR3, the full variable domain is DSGVTQTPKHLITATGQRVTLRCSPRSGDLSVYWYQQSLDQGLQFLIQYYNGEERAKGNILERFSAQQFPDLHSELNLSSLELGDSALYFCASSVGAGTYEQYFGPGTRLTVT.

This clonotype came up many times. The chain has TRBV5-1 and TRBJ2-2; 8 bases are a match to TRBD2. Germline V gene lookup returns CDR1 SGHRS and CDR2 YFSETQ. The CDR3 spans 14 residues. V trimming: 2 bases; J trimming: 6 bases; junction bases outside the gene matches: 3. The CDR3 here is CASSLAGEAGELFF. CDR3 bases: TGCGCCAGCAGCTTAGCGGGAGAGGCCGGGGAGCTGTTTTTT.

This clonotype occurred many times. The CDR3 DNA reads TGTGCCAGCAGCTTGTCCGGACTAGCGGGAGAAATAGGTGTCAATGAGCAGTTCTTC. Translated, it gives CASSLSGLAGEIGVNEQFF. The chain recombines TRBV5-4 with TRBJ2-1, with TRBD2 matching over 13 bases. The germline V gene encodes CDR1 SGHNT and CDR2 YYREEE (reference sequence). The CDR3 totals 19 residues. With 1 base clipped from V and 6 bases from J, the junction kept 13 bases outside the gene matches.

A few counts support this clonotype. The chain recombines TRBV5-4 with TRBJ2-7; 12 nucleotides align to TRBD1. This CDR3 has 15 amino acids. Per germline, CDR1 SGHNT and CDR2 YYREEE (reference sequence). Trimming took 2 bases from V and 5 from J; bases not matched to a gene: 5. The CDR3 nucleotides are TGTGCCAGCAGCTTATGGGACAGGGGGCAAGACGAGCAGTACTTC. Translation gives CASSLWDRGQDEQYF.

This clonotype has at least ten counts. The chain links TRBV28 to TRBJ1-2; D uncertain. Deletions cut 2 bases from V and 5 bases from J, with 6 bases between. The CDR3 is 12 amino acids. Germline V gene data show CDR1 as MDHEN and CDR2 as SYDVKM. CDR3 DNA: TGTGCCAGCAGTTTACAGCGATATGGCTACACCTTC. This gives the protein CASSLQRYGYTF.

This clonotype was found many times. The chain employs TRBV12-3 or TRBV12-4 and TRBJ2-7; TRBD1 is a possible D gene (8 bases). Trimming removed 7 bases at V and 0 bases at J, with 19 bases between. The CDR3 spans 16 residues. As DNA, the CDR3 is TGTGCCAGCACCCTGCGGGGGACAGGAAGCTCCTACGAGCAGTACTTC. Translating it yields CASTLRGTGSSYEQYF.

The V call is TRBV7-9, the J call TRBJ2-7; tentatively, D is TRBD1 or TRBD2 (5 bases each). This CDR3 has 14 residues. Germline V lookup: CDR1 SEHNR, CDR2 FQNEAQ (reference sequence). V was pared by 4 bases and J by 2 bases, with 12 bases between. The CDR3: CASSSGTTTYEQYF. DNA of the CDR3: TGTGCCAGCAGCTCCGGGACCACCACCTACGAGCAGTACTTC.

The chain joins TRBV6-1 to TRBJ2-1; 7 nucleotides match TRBD1. Germline lookup yields CDR1 MNHNS and CDR2 SASEGT. This CDR3 comprises 16 residues. V shed 7 bases and J 0 bases; nucleotides not matched to a gene: 9. This CDR3 reads CASKGAPASSYNEQFF. In nucleotides, the CDR3 is TGTGCCAGCAAGGGGGCCCCGGCGAGCTCCTACAATGAGCAGTTCTTC.

This clonotype has more than one count but fewer than ten. The chain is built from TRBV20-1 and TRBJ1-5; 9 bases agree with TRBD1. Per the germline V gene, CDR1 is DFQATT and CDR2 is SNEGSKA (reference sequence). CDR3 length: 15 residues. J was trimmed by 4 bases and V by 0 bases; bases with no gene match: 4. The CDR3 region has the DNA TGCAGTGCTAGAGAGACAGGGGGACTTAATCAGCCCCAGCATTTT. This sequence encodes CSARETGGLNQPQHF.

This clonotype has a handful of counts. This sequence joins TRBV11-1 and TRBJ2-3, with 9 bases lining up with TRBD1. Germline values: CDR1 SGHAT, CDR2 FQDESV (reference sequence). CDR3 length: 15 residues. Germline trimming cut 4 bases from V and 1 base from J; bases unmatched to any gene: 3. CDR3 nucleotide sequence: TGTGCCAGCAGCTACAGGGGGCAGGGCACAGATACGCAGTATTTT. Its translation: CASSYRGQGTDTQYF.

This clonotype was detected many times. The chain employs TRBV19 and TRBJ1-5; TRBD1 is a possible D gene (5 bases). Trimming took off 5 bases at V and 12 bases at J, with 17 bases between the two ends. The CDR3 totals 13 residues. Germline V gene sequence: CDR1 LNHDA, CDR2 SQIVND (reference sequence). The DNA for the CDR3 is TGTGCCAGTAGTCCCCTGGGGACGGTCGGCCAGCATTTT. It codes for CASSPLGTVGQHF.

At least ten counts were recorded for this clonotype. The CDR3: CSVRGRYDQPQHF. The CDR3 nucleotides are TGCAGTGTTAGGGGCAGGTACGATCAGCCCCAGCATTTT. This chain connects TRBV20-1 to TRBJ1-5; tentative D call: TRBD1 (5 bases). The V and J ends lost 7 bases and 5 bases respectively, with 15 bases between them. The germline CDR1 and CDR2 sequences are DFQATT and SNEGSKA (reference sequence). CDR3 length equals 13 residues.

In its sample, this clonotype was seen a few times. V and J are TRBV7-8 and TRBJ2-6; 7 bases line up with TRBD2. With 0 bases clipped from V and 0 bases from J, the junction kept 2 bases outside the gene matches. Germline CDR1 reads SGHVS; CDR2 reads FQNEAQ. The CDR3 totals 17 residues. CDR3 DNA sequence: TGTGCCAGCAGCTTAGCGGGAGGGAGCTCTGGGGCCAACGTCCTGACTTTC. Translated: CASSLAGGSSGANVLTF. The entire variable domain, with the rest obtained from reference TRBV7-8 and TRBJ2-6, is as follows: GAGVSQSPRYKVAKRGQDVALRCDPISGHVSLFWYQQALGQGPEFLTYFQNEAQLDKSGLPSDRFFAERPEGSVSTLKIQRTQQEDSAVYLCASSLAGGSSGANVLTFGAGSRLTVL.

This clonotype was seen once. A much larger clone differs by one base, so this may be a read error. J is TRBJ2-7 and V is TRBV6-2 or TRBV6-3; no reliable D call. Germline V gene lookup returns CDR1 MNHEY and CDR2 SVGEGT. The CDR3 consists of 13 residues. The CDR3 sequence is CASSRPPGYEQHF. The CDR3 DNA reads TGTGCCAGCAGTCGCCCCCCGGGCTACGAGCAGCACTTC.

A note on this clonotype: A much larger clone differs from this one at a single base, so this may be a read error. This chain connects TRBV12-3 or TRBV12-4 to TRBJ1-1; no reliable D call. The CDR3 sequence is 11 residues long. Trimming left V 10 bases short and J 8 bases short, with 14 bases between. CDR3 sequence: CANTRFGEAFF. CDR3 DNA: TGTGCCAACACCCGATTTGGGGAAGCTTTCTTT.

This clonotype was seen ten or more times. The chain joins TRBV6-6 to TRBJ1-4, with a possible D match to TRBD1 (6 bases). V gave up 2 bases and J gave up 0 bases, with 10 bases separating them. There are 16 residues in the CDR3. CDR1 and CDR2 from the germline V gene are MNHNY and SVGAGI (reference sequence). CDR3 sequence: CASSYGQTATNEKLFF. CDR3 nucleotide sequence: TGTGCCAGCAGTTACGGACAGACGGCAACTAATGAAAAACTGTTTTTT.

Details on this clonotype: This may arise from a read error, as a much more abundant clone is one base away. The rearrangement links TRBV12-3 or TRBV12-4 to TRBJ1-2, with 10 bases fitting TRBD1. The junction had 9 bases not matched to a gene; V was cut back by 6 bases and J by 8 bases. The CDR3 extends over 14 amino acids. CDR3 sequence (DNA): TGTGCCAGCAGACGGGGACAGGGGTCTTACGGCTACACCTTC. Protein sequence: CASRRGQGSYGYTF.

A few counts support this clonotype. The V call is TRBV5-6, the J call TRBJ2-1, with TRBD2 matching over 13 bases. The V segment lost 2 bases and the J segment 6 bases; nucleotides outside the gene matches: 5. The germline CDR1 and CDR2 sequences are SGHDT and YYEEEE. The CDR3 is 16 amino acids. The CDR3 reads CASSFPGLAGFNEQFF. In DNA form, the CDR3 reads TGTGCCAGCAGCTTCCCGGGACTAGCGGGATTCAATGAGCAGTTCTTC.

This clonotype was seen at least ten times. The rearrangement links TRBV3-1 to TRBJ1-6; D uncertain. Trimming took 5 bases from V and 5 from J, leaving 7 bases between them. The CDR3 is 13 amino acids. The V gene's germline CDR1 is LGHDT and CDR2 YNNKEL (reference sequence). The CDR3 sequence: CASSGLDNSPLHF. DNA for the CDR3: TGTGCCAGCAGCGGGCTGGATAATTCACCCCTCCACTTT.

The chain couples TRBV19 to TRBJ2-7; D call uncertain. Trimming stripped 5 bases from V and 3 bases from J, with 17 bases between. Looked up from germline, CDR1 is LNHDA and CDR2 is SQIVND (reference sequence). This CDR3 comprises 15 residues. CDR3 loop: CASSLPGRPFYEQYF. CDR3 nucleotides: TGTGCCAGTAGTTTGCCGGGCCGCCCCTTCTACGAGCAGTACTTC.

This chain connects TRBV5-5 to TRBJ2-1, with 8 bases lining up with TRBD2. J lost 6 bases, V lost 2 bases, and 4 bases had no gene match. Germline CDR1 reads SGHKS; CDR2 reads YYEKEE (reference sequence). The CDR3 totals 14 residues. The CDR3 sequence: CASSLSGRANEQFF. As DNA, the CDR3 is TGTGCCAGCAGCTTATCCGGGAGGGCCAATGAGCAGTTCTTC.

This clonotype was seen only a few times. V gene TRBV5-1 combines with J gene TRBJ2-7; TRBD2 is a possible D gene (5 bases). Trimming pared 2 bases from V and 4 bases from J, leaving 13 bases between. There are 14 residues in the CDR3. The germline V gene has CDR1 SGHRS and CDR2 YFSETQ. The CDR3 region has the DNA TGCGCCAGCAGCTTTAGAGCGGCAGGTTACGAGCAGTACTTC. Encoded protein: CASSFRAAGYEQYF.

This clonotype has more than one count but fewer than ten. V is TRBV5-6 and J is TRBJ2-5; 10 bases match TRBD2. Looked up from germline, CDR1 is SGHDT and CDR2 is YYEEEE. The CDR3 is made up of 17 amino acids. Germline trimming cut 1 base from V and 4 bases from J; bases unmatched to any gene: 10. CDR3 nucleotides: TGTGCCAGCAGCTTGATGCCCCTAGCGGGAGTAGGAGAGACCCAGTACTTC. This codes for CASSLMPLAGVGETQYF.